These 27 T cell receptor beta chains were all obtained from the same sample, sequenced in a study of cytomegalovirus exposure and HLA in healthy donors. Researchers ran the PCR with 60 Vbeta and 13 Jbeta primers. The table came from immunoSEQ multiplex PCR; TCRdb's copy has only in-frame clones and leaves some out. The sample has 150,000 to 200,000 clones; approximately 85% are singletons. The sequenced sample consisted of PBMCs. These receptors all stem from a girl between 10 and 17 years old in good health and CMV-seropositive.

The rearrangement links TRBV29-1 to TRBJ2-3; 9 nucleotides line up with TRBD2. This CDR3 contains 19 residues. With V trimmed by 1 base and J by 1 base, 15 bases remained unmatched. Germline V lookup: CDR1 SQVTM, CDR2 ANQGSEA. The CDR3 protein is CSVEGGVGAGGIGTDTQYF. CDR3 nucleotides: TGCAGCGTTGAAGGGGGGGTGGGGGCGGGGGGGATAGGCACAGATACGCAGTATTTT.

This clone was counted between two and nine times. The J gene is TRBJ1-5, the V gene TRBV6-5; D not certain. Trimming removed 6 bases at V and 2 bases at J, with 14 bases between. The CDR3 is made up of 15 amino acids. Germline V gene data show CDR1 as MNHEY and CDR2 as SVGAGI. The CDR3 reads CASSPGLLGNQPQHF. CDR3 bases: TGTGCCAGCAGCCCCGGACTTTTAGGCAATCAGCCCCAGCATTTT.

This clone was observed a single time. V is TRBV6-5 and J is TRBJ1-6; unclear D gene. CDR3 length equals 15 residues. Trimming removed 1 base at V and 10 bases at J, with 14 bases between. Looked up from germline, CDR1 is MNHEY and CDR2 is SVGAGI. The CDR3, as DNA: TGTGCCAGCAGTTACTTATCGGAGGGTCGGTCACCCCTCCACTTT. Amino acids: CASSYLSEGRSPLHF.

The chain is built from TRBV7-2 and TRBJ1-6; 8 nucleotides line up with TRBD1. This CDR3 region has 14 residues. Germline V gene lookup returns CDR1 SGHTA and CDR2 FQGNSA. V shed 5 bases, J shed 6 bases, and the junction held 3 bases outside the gene matches. CDR3 amino acids: CASSITGGNSPLHF. DNA for the CDR3: TGTGCCAGCAGCATAACAGGGGGTAATTCACCCCTCCACTTT.

The J gene is TRBJ2-5, the V gene TRBV5-1; 8 bases map to TRBD2. This CDR3 spans 16 amino acids. Germline CDR1 SGHRS, CDR2 YFSETQ. V trimming: 0 bases; J trimming: 2 bases; junction bases outside the gene matches: 6. The CDR3 sequence is CASSLAGVAGQETQYF. For the CDR3, the DNA is TGCGCCAGCAGCTTGGCCGGAGTAGCGGGGCAAGAGACCCAGTACTTC.

The chain is built from TRBV28 and TRBJ1-1, with D maybe TRBD1 (5 bases). Trimming took off 7 bases at V and 1 base at J, with 19 bases between the two ends. The V gene's germline CDR1 is MDHEN and CDR2 SYDVKM. The CDR3 extends over 16 amino acids. CDR3 sequence reads: CASTSSLGGGNTEAFF. CDR3 nucleotide sequence: TGTGCCAGCACCTCCTCGTTGGGGGGTGGGAACACTGAAGCTTTCTTT.

The chain has TRBV7-2 and TRBJ2-5, with TRBD2 matching 8 bases. This CDR3 contains 14 residues. Trimming removed 3 bases from V and 7 bases from J; junction bases left unmatched: 7. Germline V gene sequence: CDR1 SGHTA, CDR2 FQGNSA. This CDR3 is CASSFGTSLATQYF. CDR3 nucleotide sequence: TGTGCCAGCAGCTTCGGGACTAGTCTTGCGACCCAGTACTTC.

In this sample, this clone turned up many times. CDR3 coding DNA: TGTGCCAGCAGCCCGGGGACACTCTACGAGCAGTACTTC. Residues: CASSPGTLYEQYF. The chain carries TRBV7-7 and TRBJ2-7; tentatively, D is TRBD1 (6 bases). The CDR3 runs to 13 residues. With 5 bases removed from V and 3 bases from J, the gap between germline ends came to 11 bases. Per the germline V gene, CDR1 is SSHAT and CDR2 is FNYEAQ (reference sequence).

Comments on this clone: The junction and the germline gene differ at one end; a read error may be behind it. The chain joins TRBV7-2 to TRBJ2-5, with 8 bases fitting TRBD1. The CDR3 has 15 residues. Germline CDR1 is SGHTA and CDR2 is FQGNSA. The DNA of the CDR3 is TGTGCCAGCAGACCAGACAGGGGTTACCAGGAGACCCAGTACTTC. The encoded protein is CASRPDRGYQETQYF.

The chain carries TRBV7-2 and TRBJ2-1; 7 nucleotides align to TRBD2. V dropped 2 bases and J dropped 2; count of bases not matched to a gene: 3. Germline CDR1 is SGHTA and CDR2 is FQGNSA. The CDR3 runs 15 residues. The CDR3 protein is CASSLPGLPYNEQFF. The CDR3 bases are TGTGCCAGCAGCTTACCGGGACTACCCTACAATGAGCAGTTCTTC.

The rearrangement links TRBV7-2 to TRBJ2-7; D may be TRBD2 (5 bases). Deletions cut 0 bases from V and 0 bases from J, with 9 bases between. The germline CDR1 and CDR2 sequences are SGHTA and FQGNSA. The CDR3 is 15 residues long. The CDR3 loop is CASSLALGSSYEQYF. CDR3 in DNA: TGTGCCAGCAGCTTAGCGCTAGGGAGCTCCTACGAGCAGTACTTC.

This rearrangement joins TRBV15 to TRBJ2-5; 7 bases are a match to TRBD2. Germline V gene lookup returns CDR1 LNHNV and CDR2 YYDKDF (reference sequence). The CDR3 runs to 16 residues. The V segment lost 1 base and the J segment 5 bases; nucleotides outside the gene matches: 10. The CDR3 here is CATSRGPGGGLETQYF. Here the CDR3 DNA reads TGTGCCACCAGCAGAGGGCCAGGCGGGGGACTGGAGACCCAGTACTTC. Complete variable domain (other parts from reference TRBV15 and TRBJ2-5): DAMVIQNPRYQVTQFGKPVTLSCSQTLNHNVMYWYQQKSSQAPKLLFHYYDKDFNNEADTPDNFQSRRPNTSFCFLDIRSPGLGDTAMYLCATSRGPGGGLETQYFGPGTRLLVL.

This chain links TRBV9 with TRBJ1-3, with D possibly matching TRBD1 (5 bases). V lost 8 bases and J lost 3, with 12 bases in between. Germline CDR1 and CDR2: SGDLS and YYNGEE. The CDR3 is 13 residues long. The CDR3 nucleotides read TGTGCCAGTGATGGGGGGAGTGGAAACACCATATATTTT. Protein sequence: CASDGGSGNTIYF.

The chain couples TRBV6-1 to TRBJ2-7, with a possible D match to TRBD2 (5 bases). This CDR3 has 14 amino acids. Germline V gene sequence: CDR1 MNHNS, CDR2 SASEGT. The V end was cut by 8 bases, the J end by 3 bases, with 17 bases between. CDR3 coding DNA: TGTGCCAGCGCCGGAGAGGGAGCCCTCTACGAGCAGTACTTC. This encodes CASAGEGALYEQYF.

In this sample, this clone turned up a few times. The chain links TRBV27 to TRBJ2-2; perhaps TRBD1 as D (6 bases). The CDR3 has 15 residues. CDR1 is MNHEY, CDR2 SMNVEV, per germline (reference sequence). V lost 4 bases and J 2 bases, leaving 11 bases between the germline ends. CDR3 sequence (DNA): TGTGCCAGCAGTTGGCAGGGGATAAACACCGGGGAGCTGTTTTTT. Translating it yields CASSWQGINTGELFF.

The chain has TRBV5-1 and TRBJ2-1; 11 bases align to TRBD2. Germline CDR1 reads SGHRS; CDR2 reads YFSETQ. This CDR3 region has 16 residues. V was clipped by 0 bases and J by 8 bases; unmatched bases: 7. CDR3 region: CASSLATSGGYDEQFF. For the CDR3, the DNA is TGCGCCAGCAGCTTGGCCACTAGCGGGGGATACGATGAGCAGTTCTTC.

The V and J genes are TRBV9 and TRBJ2-7; TRBD1 is a possible D gene (6 bases). V was trimmed by 1 base and J by 7 bases, leaving 12 bases between them. Germline CDR1 and CDR2: SGDLS and YYNGEE. The CDR3 spans 13 residues. CDR3 in amino acids: CASSVQGTGEQYF. The CDR3 nucleotides read TGTGCCAGCAGCGTACAGGGGACGGGGGAGCAGTACTTC.

The chain joins TRBV27 to TRBJ2-4, with 8 bases matching TRBD1. The CDR3 runs 16 residues. The J segment lost 4 bases and the V segment lost 2 bases, leaving 7 bases of the junction unmatched. The germline gives CDR1 MNHEY, CDR2 SMNVEV (reference sequence). The CDR3 DNA reads TGTGCCAGCAGTTTACTCGGACAGGGTCGAAAAAACATTCAGTACTTC. It translates to CASSLLGQGRKNIQYF.

The V call is TRBV4-3, the J call TRBJ1-1; 9 bases are shared with TRBD1. From germline, CDR1 is LGHNA and CDR2 YSLEER. The CDR3 covers 18 residues. Trimming removed 0 bases from V and 4 bases from J; junction bases left unmatched: 12. The CDR3 is CASSQDFLGQGDFTEAFF. The CDR3 DNA is TGCGCCAGCAGCCAAGACTTTCTGGGACAGGGTGATTTCACTGAAGCTTTCTTT.

This chain connects TRBV29-1 to TRBJ1-3; D might be TRBD1 (5 bases). Trimming removed 6 bases at V and 3 bases at J, with 15 bases between. The germline CDR1 and CDR2 sequences are SQVTM and ANQGSEA. This CDR3 contains 14 residues. CDR3 DNA sequence: TGCAGCGTCAACCAGGGTCCAAATGGAAACACCATATATTTT. As protein: CSVNQGPNGNTIYF.

There are a few counts of this clone. The V gene is TRBV5-4, the J gene TRBJ1-3; the D is unclear. The V and J ends lost 1 base and 3 bases respectively, with 11 bases between them. Germline V gene data show CDR1 as SGHNT and CDR2 as YYREEE (reference sequence). CDR3 length: 15 residues. The CDR3 sequence: CASSLIGVSGNTIYF. The CDR3 bases are TGTGCCAGCAGCTTGATCGGGGTCAGTGGAAACACCATATATTTT.

V gene TRBV5-1 combines with J gene TRBJ2-3; 7 bases line up with TRBD1. Per the germline V gene, CDR1 is SGHRS and CDR2 is YFSETQ. This CDR3 region has 15 residues. V dropped 4 bases and J dropped 1; count of bases not matched to a gene: 6. CDR3 protein: CASSLDREGTDTQYF. As DNA, the CDR3 is TGCGCCAGCAGCCTCGACAGGGAAGGCACAGATACGCAGTATTTT. The entire variable domain, with the rest obtained from reference TRBV5-1 and TRBJ2-3, is as follows: KAGVTQTPRYLIKTRGQQVTLSCSPISGHRSVSWYQQTPGQGLQFLFEYFSETQRNKGNFPGRFSGRQFSNSRSEMNVSTLELGDSALYLCASSLDREGTDTQYFGPGTRLTVL.

Only a few counts were recorded for this clone. The V call is TRBV25-1, the J call TRBJ1-5, with a tentative D call TRBD1 (6 bases). The CDR3 is 14 residues long. Germline lookup yields CDR1 MGHDK and CDR2 SYGVNS. V lost 3 bases, J lost 3 bases, and 9 bases lay in between. The CDR3 DNA sequence: TGTGCCAGCAGTGACACAGGGTTCAATCAGCCCCAGCATTTT. As protein: CASSDTGFNQPQHF.

The gene calls are TRBV2 and TRBJ1-5, with TRBD1 matching 11 bases. The CDR3 consists of 16 residues. CDR1 SNHLY and CDR2 FYNNEI come from the germline V gene. V was pared by 3 bases and J by 6 bases, with 7 bases of the junction left unmatched. The CDR3 protein is CASSESLGTGGQPQHF. The CDR3 DNA reads TGTGCCAGCAGTGAGAGTCTAGGGACAGGGGGTCAGCCCCAGCATTTT.

The chain combines TRBV27 with TRBJ1-6; 7 positions match TRBD1. The V and J ends lost 2 bases and 9 bases, in that order; junction bases with no gene match: 10. CDR1 is MNHEY and CDR2 is SMNVEV in the germline V gene (reference sequence). The length of the CDR3 is 16 residues. Here the CDR3 reads CASSLRGGDGFSPLHF. The CDR3 nucleotides are TGTGCCAGCAGTTTAAGAGGGGGCGACGGTTTTTCACCCCTCCACTTT.

A single count supports this clone. CDR3 amino acids: CASNSSPGQGHQPQHF. As DNA, the CDR3 is TGTGCCAGCAACTCATCCCCGGGACAGGGCCATCAGCCCCAGCATTTT. This chain connects TRBV7-2 to TRBJ1-5; TRBD1 matches 9 bases. Germline V gives CDR1 SGHTA, CDR2 FQGNSA. V shed 7 bases, J shed 5 bases, and the junction held 12 bases outside the gene matches. The length of the CDR3 is 16 residues.

CDR3 protein: CASSRTVYTEAFF. In DNA, the CDR3 is TGTGCCAGCAGTCGGACAGTTTACACTGAAGCTTTCTTT. The chain uses TRBV6-5 and TRBJ1-1; maybe TRBD1 (6 bases). The V gene's germline CDR1 is MNHEY and CDR2 SVGAGI. V was clipped by 5 bases and J by 3 bases, with 10 bases between them. This CDR3 region has 13 residues.